These 21 T cell receptor beta chains were all obtained from the same sample, sequenced in a study of regulatory T cells in long-lasting Graves disease. Construction of TCR beta libraries relied on iRepertoire HTBI primers and on Arm-PCR targeting CDR3 regions. A single record per CDR3 protein comes from TCRdb applying MiXCR to the multiplex PCR reads. This sample has approximately 690,000 distinct CDR3 sequences; around 30% occur once, and the top ten carry about 40%. As to time point: persistent/refractory GD, antithyroid drugs over 5 years with positive TRAb. There was RNA extracted from PBMCs, and the TCR library was made from it. The sequences come from peripheral blood mononuclear cells (PBMCs), collected when the disease was refractory, from a patient treated with antithyroid drugs. These receptors were collected from a female donor with Graves disease.

This clonotype was detected ten times or more. V gene TRBV10-1 combines with J gene TRBJ1-1; D gene uncertain. The CDR3 runs to 12 residues. CDR1 and CDR2 (germline): WNHNN, SYGVQD (reference sequence). V lost 4 bases, J lost 5 bases, and 8 bases lay in between. The CDR3 spells CASSATRTEAFF. In nucleotides, the CDR3 is TGCGCCAGCAGTGCGACGCGGACTGAAGCTTTCTTT.

This clonotype was counted ten times or more. The rearrangement links TRBV6-2 or TRBV6-3 to TRBJ1-5; TRBD1 might be the D (5 bases). The CDR3 length is 15 residues. The V and J ends lost 4 bases and 4 bases respectively, with 14 bases between them. Germline assignment: CDR1 MNHEY and CDR2 SVGEGT. The CDR3 reads CASSSRGKGNQPQHF. The CDR3 nucleotides read TGTGCCAGCAGTTCAAGAGGAAAGGGGAATCAGCCCCAGCATTTT.

The V call is TRBV7-9, the J call TRBJ1-5; 10 bases fit TRBD1. J lost 7 bases, V lost 3 bases, and 6 bases had no gene match. Per the germline V gene, CDR1 is SEHNR and CDR2 is FQNEAQ (reference sequence). The CDR3 sequence is 15 residues long. DNA for the CDR3: TGTGCCAGCAGCTTGGGACAGGGGAGTTGGCAGCCCCAGCATTTT. It specifies CASSLGQGSWQPQHF.

This chain links TRBV9 with TRBJ1-1, with a weak D call TRBD1 (5 bases). The CDR3 is 19 residues long. Trimming took off 0 bases at V and 4 bases at J, with 25 bases between the two ends. Germline loops: CDR1 SGDLS, CDR2 YYNGEE. The CDR3 protein is CASSVDKSREVGEGTEAFF. The CDR3 region has the DNA TGTGCCAGCAGCGTAGACAAGAGCAGGGAGGTAGGGGAGGGCACTGAAGCTTTCTTT. Drawing the rest from reference TRBV9 and TRBJ1-1, the complete variable domain is DSGVTQTPKHLITATGQRVTLRCSPRSGDLSVYWYQQSLDQGLQFLIQYYNGEERAKGNILERFSAQQFPDLHSELNLSSLELGDSALYFCASSVDKSREVGEGTEAFFGQGTRLTVV.

The chain links TRBV27 to TRBJ1-5; the D gene is possibly TRBD1 (5 bases). The ends were cut back, 5 bases at V and 2 bases at J, with 13 bases in the middle. The V gene's germline CDR1 is MNHEY and CDR2 SMNVEV (reference sequence). The CDR3 has 15 amino acids. CDR3 in DNA: TGTGCCAGCAGTAAGACAGTCTCGGGCAATCAGCCCCAGCATTTT. Amino acid sequence: CASSKTVSGNQPQHF.

The V gene is TRBV6-5, the J gene TRBJ2-7; TRBD1 might be the D (6 bases). V dropped 0 bases and J dropped 1 base, with 10 bases sitting between them. This CDR3 contains 15 residues. Germline V gene lookup returns CDR1 MNHEY and CDR2 SVGAGI. CDR3 sequence: CASSYSLGQSYEQYF. CDR3 in DNA: TGTGCCAGCAGTTACTCGCTAGGACAGTCCTACGAGCAGTACTTC.

The CDR3: CASSRRVGQGDEKLFF. The CDR3 DNA sequence: TGTGCCAGCAGCCGCCGAGTTGGACAGGGTGATGAAAAACTGTTTTTT. V usage is TRBV7-6 and J usage is TRBJ1-4; 8 bases map to TRBD1. Germline CDR1 is SGHVS and CDR2 is FNYEAQ. CDR3 length: 16 amino acids. The junction had 11 bases not matched to a gene; V was cut back by 5 bases and J by 6 bases.

This clonotype was observed at least ten times. The J gene is TRBJ2-7, the V gene TRBV2; D is uncertain. The V gene lost 0 bases and the J gene lost 6 bases, with 3 bases spanning the gap. The CDR3 has 11 residues. The germline gives CDR1 SNHLY, CDR2 FYNNEI. CDR3 nucleotides: TGTGCCAGCAGTGAAGCTCCCGAGCAGTACTTC. It encodes CASSEAPEQYF. The full variable domain, its missing parts supplied by reference TRBV2 and TRBJ2-7, is EPEVTQTPSHQVTQMGQEVILRCVPISNHLYFYWYRQILGQKVEFLVSFYNNEISEKSEIFDDQFSVERPDGSNFTLKIRSTKLEDSAMYFCASSEAPEQYFGPGTRLTVT.

This clonotype came up a few times. The rearrangement uses TRBV27 and TRBJ2-1; 13 nucleotides line up with TRBD2. Germline V gives CDR1 MNHEY, CDR2 SMNVEV (reference sequence). V lost 5 bases to trimming and J lost 0 bases; unmatched junction nucleotides: 13. This CDR3 comprises 20 residues. The CDR3 is CASSPDGLAGVGSSYNEQFF. The CDR3 DNA sequence: TGTGCCAGCAGTCCCGACGGACTAGCGGGAGTCGGAAGCTCCTACAATGAGCAGTTCTTC.

The J gene is TRBJ1-1, the V gene TRBV6-5; TRBD1 might be the D (5 bases). Deletions cut 4 bases from V and 6 bases from J, with 24 bases between. Germline lookup yields CDR1 MNHEY and CDR2 SVGAGI. CDR3 length: 17 residues. CDR3 sequence reads: CASSSFWAGWDVAEAFF. As DNA, the CDR3 is TGTGCCAGCAGTTCCTTCTGGGCAGGGTGGGACGTTGCTGAAGCTTTCTTT.

The gene calls are TRBV28 and TRBJ2-1; perhaps TRBD2 as D (6 bases). This CDR3 contains 14 residues. V was trimmed by 6 bases and J by 5 bases, leaving 14 bases between them. Germline values: CDR1 MDHEN, CDR2 SYDVKM. The CDR3 loop reads CASSPQLANNEQFF. The DNA of the CDR3 is TGTGCCAGCAGCCCGCAACTAGCTAACAATGAGCAGTTCTTC.

The J gene is TRBJ1-1, the V gene TRBV10-2, with D perhaps matching TRBD1 (6 bases). The CDR3 consists of 17 residues. Germline V gives CDR1 WSHSY, CDR2 SAAADI. V dropped 2 bases and J dropped 5 bases, with 21 bases sitting between them. The CDR3 sequence is CASSEAGFGGVGTEAFF. The CDR3 coding sequence is TGCGCCAGCAGTGAGGCTGGCTTTGGGGGCGTGGGGACTGAAGCTTTCTTT.

To note about this clonotype: This could be a read error, since a much larger clone is one nucleotide away. In this CDR3 the conserved last residue, phenylalanine or tryptophan, is missing, so a read error is likely. This sequence joins TRBV7-9 and TRBJ1-2, with D unclear. CDR3 length equals 11 residues. Between the trimmed V and J ends, which lost 3 bases and 6 bases, there was a span of 5 bases. Germline V CDR1 and CDR2: SEHNR, FQNEAQ (reference sequence). DNA of the CDR3: TGTGCCAGCAGCTTTGGGGATGGCTACACCTCC. This translates into CASSFGDGYTS.

The chain is built from TRBV20-1 and TRBJ2-7; 8 bases are shared with TRBD2. Trimming cost V 3 bases and J 2 bases; bases outside gene matches: 6. CDR3 length: 14 amino acids. Germline loops: CDR1 DFQATT, CDR2 SNEGSKA (reference sequence). The CDR3 reads CSARASGPTYEQYF. The DNA for the CDR3 is TGCAGTGCTAGGGCTAGCGGGCCTACCTACGAGCAGTACTTC.

The chain has TRBV5-1 and TRBJ1-2; weak D call: TRBD1 (5 bases). The CDR3 consists of 15 residues. Deletions cut 0 bases from V and 8 bases from J, with 17 bases between. Germline CDR1 and CDR2: SGHRS and YFSETQ. CDR3 amino acids: CASSLGQGSWNGYTF. The CDR3 DNA is TGCGCCAGCAGCTTGGGGCAGGGCTCCTGGAACGGCTACACCTTC. The variable domain in full, completed from reference TRBV5-1 and TRBJ1-2, reads KAGVTQTPRYLIKTRGQQVTLSCSPISGHRSVSWYQQTPGQGLQFLFEYFSETQRNKGNFPGRFSGRQFSNSRSEMNVSTLELGDSALYLCASSLGQGSWNGYTFGSGTRLTVV.

CDR3 loop: CASSLGGTKANYGYTF. For the CDR3, the DNA is TGTGCCAGCAGTCTTGGGGGCACTAAAGCTAACTATGGCTACACCTTC. The V gene is TRBV6-1, the J gene TRBJ1-2; TRBD1 might be the D (6 bases). The CDR3 length is 16 residues. The germline V and J ends were trimmed by 5 bases and 0 bases, with 16 bases remaining between them. Germline V gives CDR1 MNHNS, CDR2 SASEGT.

This clonotype was recorded a few times. This chain joins TRBV30 and TRBJ1-2, with D possibly TRBD1 on 6 matching bases. This CDR3 has 13 residues. CDR1 and CDR2 from the germline V gene are GTSNPN and SVGIG (reference sequence). V dropped 3 bases and J dropped 6 bases, with 14 bases sitting between them. The CDR3 spells CAWSEGGRHGYTF. The CDR3 nucleotides are TGTGCCTGGAGCGAGGGGGGCCGTCATGGCTACACCTTC. The whole variable domain, filled in from reference TRBV30 and TRBJ1-2, reads SQTIHQWPATLVQPVGSPLSLECTVEGTSNPNLYWYRQAAGRGLQLLFYSVGIGQISSEVPQNLSASRPQDRQFILSSKKLLLSDSGFYLCAWSEGGRHGYTFGSGTRLTVV.

The V and J genes are TRBV5-1 and TRBJ1-1; the D gene is possibly TRBD1 (6 bases). The CDR3 length is 14 residues. The V end was cut by 0 bases, the J end by 6 bases, with 12 bases between. CDR1 is SGHRS, CDR2 YFSETQ, per germline. Here the CDR3 reads CASSLARGQSEAFF. The CDR3 DNA reads as TGCGCCAGCAGCTTGGCCAGGGGACAATCTGAAGCTTTCTTT.

J is TRBJ1-6 and V is TRBV9; the match to TRBD1 covers 11 bases. From germline, CDR1 is SGDLS and CDR2 YYNGEE. The CDR3 covers 16 residues. V gave up 2 bases and J gave up 7 bases; unmatched junction bases: 5. CDR3 sequence (DNA): TGTGCCAGCAGCGTCGGACAGGGGGCAGGGAATTCACCCCTCCACTTT. Residues: CASSVGQGAGNSPLHF.

This clonotype has at least ten counts. V and J are TRBV27 and TRBJ2-7, with D possibly TRBD2 on 6 matching bases. Germline V lookup: CDR1 MNHEY, CDR2 SMNVEV (reference sequence). Deletions cut 6 bases from V and 3 bases from J, with 15 bases between. This CDR3 spans 14 amino acids. The CDR3 spells CASSLISGNYEQYF. The CDR3 bases are TGTGCCAGCAGCTTGATTAGCGGAAACTACGAGCAGTACTTC.

The V call is TRBV20-1, the J call TRBJ1-2; the D gene is possibly TRBD1 (5 bases). The CDR3 spans 12 residues. Germline-derived CDR1 and CDR2 are DFQATT and SNEGSKA (reference sequence). V was pared by 6 bases and J by 2 bases, with 10 bases between. The CDR3 loop is CSAATVNYGYTF. For the CDR3, the DNA is TGCAGTGCCGCGACAGTAAACTATGGCTACACCTTC.